Sequencing of this T cell receptor (beta chain) was carried out in a study of molecular identifiers for immune sequencing clone quantification. CDR1 is KGHSH and CDR2 is LQKENI in the germline V gene. With 5 bases removed from V and 6 bases from J, the gap between germline ends came to 9 bases. The CDR3 is made up of 12 amino acids. TCRdb processed the PCR reads anew with MiXCR; each CDR3 protein has one entry. The repertoire holds some 320,000 distinct CDR3 sequences, over 20% seen once, with over 0.7% in the top ten. This clonotype has ten or more counts. This clonotype originated in a human donor in good health. Some libraries in this study had Jurkat cell RNA spiked in. The rearrangement uses TRBV18 and TRBJ2-3; D gene ambiguous. The sequencing sample was made of naive CD8+ T cells from blood, with Jurkat cell RNA spiked in. Subset defined: FACS-sorted CD8+CD4-CCR7+CD45RA+ naive T cells. The CDR3 bases are TGTGCCAGCTCAAATCTATCTGATACGCAGTATTTT. It translates to CASSNLSDTQYF.